This T cell receptor beta chain was documented in a study of blood T cell repertoires in COVID-19. Study overall: Donors in the United States, Italy and Spain gave samples during acute or convalescent COVID-19. From T cells, B-cell-depleted T cells, or PBMCs came the material, which was cDNA or gDNA.

CDR3 length equals 14 residues. CDR1 and CDR2 (germline): LGHDT, YNNKEL (reference sequence). Deletions cut 1 base from V and 4 bases from J, with 7 bases between. Per the original methods: Estimates of nucleated cell counts were drawn from the amplification of reference gene primers. Profiling relied on immunoSEQ multiplex PCR, and the TCRdb table lists in-frame clones only, not all of them. V, J and clone size were drawn from that table, and D and trimming were deduced from the DNA. The sample holds approximately 250,000 clones, approximately 89% seen once. Input material: peripheral blood. The chain combines TRBV3-1 (or the pseudogene TRBV3-2) with TRBJ1-4; D perhaps matches TRBD1 (5 bases). The sequence was collected from a man in his forties with active or convalescent COVID-19. In DNA, the CDR3 is TGTGCCAGCAGCCAAGGGACACTTAATGAAAAACTGTTTTTT. Amino acid sequence: CASSQGTLNEKLFF.